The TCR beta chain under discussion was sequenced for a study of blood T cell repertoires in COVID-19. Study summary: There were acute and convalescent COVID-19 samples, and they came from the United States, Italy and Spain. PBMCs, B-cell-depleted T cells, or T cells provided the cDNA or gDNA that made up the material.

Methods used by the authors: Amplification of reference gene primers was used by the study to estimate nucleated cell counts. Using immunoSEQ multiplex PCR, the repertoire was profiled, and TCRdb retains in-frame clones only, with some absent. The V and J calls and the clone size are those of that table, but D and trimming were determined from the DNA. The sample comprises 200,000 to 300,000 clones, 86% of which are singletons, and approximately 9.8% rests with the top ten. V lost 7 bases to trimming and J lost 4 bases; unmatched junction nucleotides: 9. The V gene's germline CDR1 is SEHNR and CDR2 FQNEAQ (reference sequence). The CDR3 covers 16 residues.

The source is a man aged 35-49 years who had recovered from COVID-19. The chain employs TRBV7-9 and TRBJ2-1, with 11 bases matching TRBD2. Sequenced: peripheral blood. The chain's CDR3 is CASTLLAGGLYNEQFF. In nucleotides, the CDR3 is TGTGCCAGCACACTCTTAGCGGGGGGGCTATACAATGAGCAGTTCTTC.